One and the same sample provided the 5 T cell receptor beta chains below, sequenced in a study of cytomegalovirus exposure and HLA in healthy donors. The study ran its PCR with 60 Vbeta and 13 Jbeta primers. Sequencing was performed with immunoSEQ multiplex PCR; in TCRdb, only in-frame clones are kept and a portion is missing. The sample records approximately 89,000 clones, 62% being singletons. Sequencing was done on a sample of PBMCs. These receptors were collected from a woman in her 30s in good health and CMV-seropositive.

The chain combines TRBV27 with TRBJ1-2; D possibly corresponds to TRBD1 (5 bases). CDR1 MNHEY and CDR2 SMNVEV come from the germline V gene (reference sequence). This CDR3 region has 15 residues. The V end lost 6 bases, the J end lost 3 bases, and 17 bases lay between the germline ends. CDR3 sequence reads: CASSLSFGTYYGYTF. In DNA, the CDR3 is TGTGCCAGCAGCCTGAGCTTCGGGACTTACTATGGCTACACCTTC.

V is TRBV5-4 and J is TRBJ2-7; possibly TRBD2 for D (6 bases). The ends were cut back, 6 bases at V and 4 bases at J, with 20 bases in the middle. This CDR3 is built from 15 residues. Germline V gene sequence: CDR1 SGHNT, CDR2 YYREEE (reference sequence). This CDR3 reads CASKPAREWKYEQYF. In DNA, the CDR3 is TGTGCCAGCAAACCCGCCCGGGAGTGGAAGTACGAGCAGTACTTC.

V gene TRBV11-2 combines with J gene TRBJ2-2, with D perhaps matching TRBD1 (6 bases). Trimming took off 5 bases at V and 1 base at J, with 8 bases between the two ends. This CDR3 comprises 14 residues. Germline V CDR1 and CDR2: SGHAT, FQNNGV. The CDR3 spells CASSQQGNTGELFF. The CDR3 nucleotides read TGTGCCAGCAGCCAACAGGGGAACACCGGGGAGCTGTTTTTT.

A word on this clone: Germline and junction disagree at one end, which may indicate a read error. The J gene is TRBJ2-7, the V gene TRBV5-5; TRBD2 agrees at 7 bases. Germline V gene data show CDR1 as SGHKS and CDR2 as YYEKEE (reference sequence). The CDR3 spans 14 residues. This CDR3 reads CAGSLGSGAYEQYF. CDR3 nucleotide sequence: TGTGCCGGCAGCTTGGGAAGCGGGGCCTACGAGCAGTACTTC.

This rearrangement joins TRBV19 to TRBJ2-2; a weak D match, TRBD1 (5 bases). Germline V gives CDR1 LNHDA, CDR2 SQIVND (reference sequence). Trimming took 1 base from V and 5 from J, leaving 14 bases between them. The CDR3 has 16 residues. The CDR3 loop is CASSIAAGLGTGELFF. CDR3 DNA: TGTGCCAGTAGTATAGCCGCAGGGCTGGGGACCGGGGAGCTGTTTTTT.